This entry lists 5 T cell receptor beta chains sequenced from one sample in a study of shared clonotypes between healthy human individuals. The assay was immunoSEQ multiplex PCR, and TCRdb's table has in-frame clones only and misses some. The table lists over a million clones, about 84% of them singletons, with 0.55% to 0.7% in the top ten. The material sequenced was memory CD4+ T cells from PBMCs. Regarding subset: CD45RA-negative fraction. The receptors originated from a man younger than 35 in good health. Some clones in this sample may be carry-over from other donors' samples.

The V and J genes are TRBV11-2 and TRBJ2-7; the D gene is possibly TRBD2 (6 bases). CDR1 is SGHAT, CDR2 FQNNGV, per germline. V was shortened by 1 base and J by 2 bases, with 18 bases between the two germline ends. CDR3 length: 17 residues. In DNA form, the CDR3 reads TGTGCCAGCAGCTTAGTGGGCCTGGGGGAGGAAACCTACGAGCAGTACTTC. It specifies CASSLVGLGEETYEQYF.

The chain has TRBV25-1 and TRBJ2-7; possibly TRBD2 for D (5 bases). CDR1 is MGHDK and CDR2 is SYGVNS in the germline V gene. V lost 6 bases to trimming and J lost 0 bases, with 18 bases between them. The CDR3 is 16 amino acids. The CDR3 reads CASRWPSGYSSYEQYF. Written as DNA, the CDR3 is TGTGCCAGCAGGTGGCCAAGCGGCTACAGCTCCTACGAGCAGTACTTC.

This chain links TRBV6-5 with TRBJ1-1, with D hard to call. CDR3 length equals 13 residues. Germline-derived CDR1 and CDR2 are MNHEY and SVGAGI. Deletions cut 2 bases from V and 3 bases from J, with 7 bases between. The CDR3 coding sequence is TGTGCCAGCAGTTACAGGGAGTACACTGAAGCTTTCTTT. It specifies CASSYREYTEAFF.

As for this clone: The identical CDR3 is also encoded by other nucleotide sequences in the sample. CDR3 in DNA: TGTGCCAGTAGTACCGACAGGGGGAGTGAAAAACTGTTTTTT. It translates to CASSTDRGSEKLFF. The rearrangement links TRBV19 to TRBJ1-4; 9 bases match TRBD1. With V trimmed by 4 bases and J by 7 bases, 4 bases remained unmatched. CDR3 length: 14 residues. Germline V gene lookup returns CDR1 LNHDA and CDR2 SQIVND (reference sequence).

The V and J genes are TRBV19 and TRBJ1-5; 11 bases are a match to TRBD1. V gave up 5 bases and J gave up 6 bases; unmatched junction bases: 6. The CDR3 loop spans 15 amino acids. CDR1 is LNHDA and CDR2 is SQIVND in the germline V gene (reference sequence). The CDR3 nucleotides read TGTGCCAGTAGTCCCGGACAGGGGGCTGGTCAGCCCCAGCATTTT. Encoded protein: CASSPGQGAGQPQHF.